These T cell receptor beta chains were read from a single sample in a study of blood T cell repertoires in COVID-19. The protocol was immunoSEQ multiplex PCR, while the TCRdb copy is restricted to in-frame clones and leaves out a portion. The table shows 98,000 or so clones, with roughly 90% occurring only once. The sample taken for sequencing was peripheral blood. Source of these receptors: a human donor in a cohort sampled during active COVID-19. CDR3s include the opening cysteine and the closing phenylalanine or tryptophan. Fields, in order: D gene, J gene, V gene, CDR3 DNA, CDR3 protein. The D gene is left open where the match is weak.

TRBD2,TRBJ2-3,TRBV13,TGTGCCAGCAGCTTTGGACTAGCGGGAGTGTTAGATACGCAGTATTTT,CASSFGLAGVLDTQYF
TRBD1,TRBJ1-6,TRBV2,TGTGCCAGCAGCCAGACAGGGGAGGCCTATAATTCACCCCTCCACTTT,CASSQTGEAYNSPLHF
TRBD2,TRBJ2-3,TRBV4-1,TGCGCCAGCAGCCAGAGCGGGGTGAGCACAGATACGCAGTATTTT,CASSQSGVSTDTQYF
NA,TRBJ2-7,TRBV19,TGTGCCAGTAGTCTCCCGCAGGGCTACGAGCAGTACTTC,CASSLPQGYEQYF
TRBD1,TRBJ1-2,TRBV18,TGTGCCAGCTCACCCTACCGGGACAGAAGGGGCTACACCTTC,CASSPYRDRRGYTF
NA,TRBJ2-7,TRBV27,TGTGCCAGCAGTTTATTTAGCGGCCAGACAAGGTACGAGCAGTACTTC,CASSLFSGQTRYEQYF
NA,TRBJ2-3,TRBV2,TGTGCCAGCATCAAAGAAGCCTTGAATAGGGGGAGCCCCACAGATACGCAGTATTTT,CASIKEALNRGSPTDTQYF
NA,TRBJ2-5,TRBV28,TGTGCCAGCAGTTTTGGGGCAGTACAAGAGACCCAGTACTTC,CASSFGAVQETQYF
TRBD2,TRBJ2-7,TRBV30,TGTGCCTGGAGTCGCGGACTAGCGGGTGAGCAGTACTTC,CAWSRGLAGEQYF
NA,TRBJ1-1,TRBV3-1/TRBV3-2,TGTGCCAGCAGCCAAGATCTTTTGGGGCACACTGAAGCTTTCTTT,CASSQDLLGHTEAFF